This TCR beta chain was identified in a study of control samples from healthy donors and cancer patients. The ends were cut back, 0 bases at V and 7 bases at J, with 20 bases in the middle. The CDR3 has 16 amino acids. Germline loops: CDR1 SGDLS, CDR2 YYNGEE. The table came from immunoSEQ multiplex PCR; TCRdb's copy has only in-frame clones and leaves some out. The repertoire holds 95,000 to 150,000 clones, with around 88% as singletons. The chain links TRBV9 to TRBJ2-7, with D maybe TRBD2 (5 bases). This clonotype originated in a man aged 40-49 years in good health. The sequencing input was blood. DNA of the CDR3: TGTGCCAGCAGCGTAGCTGAGGGCGGGTCGACGGGGGAGCAGTACTTC. Its protein product is CASSVAEGGSTGEQYF.